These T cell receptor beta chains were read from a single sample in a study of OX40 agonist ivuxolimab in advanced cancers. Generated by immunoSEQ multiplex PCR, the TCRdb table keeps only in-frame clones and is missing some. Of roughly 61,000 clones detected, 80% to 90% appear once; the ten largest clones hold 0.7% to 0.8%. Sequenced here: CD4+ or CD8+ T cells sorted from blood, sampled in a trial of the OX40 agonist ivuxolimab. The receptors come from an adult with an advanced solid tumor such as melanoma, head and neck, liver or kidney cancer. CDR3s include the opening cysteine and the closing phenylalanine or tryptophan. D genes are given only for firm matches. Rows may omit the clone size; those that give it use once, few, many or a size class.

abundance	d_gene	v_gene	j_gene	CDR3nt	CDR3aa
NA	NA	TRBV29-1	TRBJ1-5	TGCAGCGTTGTAATGGTCGCAGGGAGCAATCAGCCCCAGCATTTT	CSVVMVAGSNQPQHF
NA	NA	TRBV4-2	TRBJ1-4	TGTGCCAGCAGCCAAGATGGAGACAGGCCTAATGAAAAACTGTTTTTT	CASSQDGDRPNEKLFF
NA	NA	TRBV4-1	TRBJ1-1	TGCGCCAGCAGCCACGTTGCGGTGAACACTGAAGCTTTCTTT	CASSHVAVNTEAFF
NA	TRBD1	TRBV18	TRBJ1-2	TGTGCCAGCTCTTCGGGACAGCTGAATGGCTACACCTTC	CASSSGQLNGYTF
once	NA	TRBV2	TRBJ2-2	TGTGCCAGCAGTCGGGTAGCCTCGAACACCGGGGAGCTGTTTTTT	CASSRVASNTGELFF
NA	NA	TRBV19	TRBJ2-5	TGTGCCAGTAGGGGGGACCCAGAGACCCAGTACTTC	CASRGDPETQYF
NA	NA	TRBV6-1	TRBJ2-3	TGTGCCAGCAGTGCCTATTCGGCGGTCGACACAGATACGCAGTATTTT	CASSAYSAVDTDTQYF
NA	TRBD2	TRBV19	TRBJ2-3	TGTGCCAGTAGTGGCGGACTAGCGGGGGGCGCAGATACGCAGTATTTT	CASSGGLAGGADTQYF
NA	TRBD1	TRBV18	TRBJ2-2	TGTGCCAGCTCGCAGGACAGGCCCAACACCGGGGAGCTGTTTTTT	CASSQDRPNTGELFF
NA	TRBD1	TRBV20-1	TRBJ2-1	TGCAGTGTCACAGGGGGTGAGAAGCAGTTCTTC	CSVTGGEKQFF
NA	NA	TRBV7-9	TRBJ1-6	TGTGCCAGCAGCTTAGCGGGCTCCTATAATTCACCCCTCCACTTT	CASSLAGSYNSPLHF
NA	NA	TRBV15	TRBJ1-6	TGTGCCACCAGCTCCCCGGCGGGGTTGGCGAATTCACCCCTCCACTTT	CATSSPAGLANSPLHF
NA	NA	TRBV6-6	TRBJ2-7	TGTGCCAGCAGGGACAGTCCCTACGAGCAGTACTTC	CASRDSPYEQYF
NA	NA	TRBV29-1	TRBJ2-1	TGCAGCGTTGAAAGTGGCTTTTCCTACAATGAGCAGTTCTTC	CSVESGFSYNEQFF